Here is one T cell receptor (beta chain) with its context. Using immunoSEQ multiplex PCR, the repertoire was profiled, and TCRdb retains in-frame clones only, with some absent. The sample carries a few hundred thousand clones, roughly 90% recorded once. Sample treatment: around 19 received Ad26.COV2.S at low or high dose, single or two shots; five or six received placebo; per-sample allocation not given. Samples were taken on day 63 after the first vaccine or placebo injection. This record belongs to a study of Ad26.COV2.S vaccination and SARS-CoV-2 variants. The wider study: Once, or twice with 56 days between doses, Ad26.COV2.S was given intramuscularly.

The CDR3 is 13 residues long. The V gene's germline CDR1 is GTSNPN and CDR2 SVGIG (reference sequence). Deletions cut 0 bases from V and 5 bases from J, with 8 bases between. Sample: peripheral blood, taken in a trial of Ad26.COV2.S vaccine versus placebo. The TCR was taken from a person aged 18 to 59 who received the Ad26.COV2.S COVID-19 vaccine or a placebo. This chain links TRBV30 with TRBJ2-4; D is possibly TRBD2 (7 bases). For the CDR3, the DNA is TGTGCCTGGAGTGTAGGGGGGGAAAACATTCAGTACTTC. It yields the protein CAWSVGGENIQYF.